These 20 T cell receptor beta chains were all obtained from the same sample, sequenced in a study of T cell changes during pregnancy in multiple sclerosis. Sequencing used immunoSEQ multiplex PCR; TCRdb keeps in-frame clones, though not all of them. Of 70,000 to 85,000 clones listed, about 90% are singletons. This material consisted of peripheral blood, taken before pregnancy. All receptors derive from a female donor with multiple sclerosis, enrolled in a pregnancy study.

V usage is TRBV5-1 and J usage is TRBJ1-1; 7 nucleotides line up with TRBD1. The J segment lost 6 bases and the V segment lost 4 bases, leaving 6 bases of the junction unmatched. The CDR3 runs to 13 residues. CDR1 is SGHRS and CDR2 is YFSETQ in the germline V gene. CDR3 protein: CASSRQGRAEAFF. CDR3 sequence (DNA): TGCGCCAGCAGCCGACAGGGACGAGCTGAAGCTTTCTTT.

This chain links TRBV30 with TRBJ1-2, with unresolved D. Trimming removed 2 bases at V and 4 bases at J, with 17 bases between. Germline V lookup: CDR1 GTSNPN, CDR2 SVGIG (reference sequence). The CDR3 runs to 15 residues. The DNA of the CDR3 is TGTGCCTGGAGTCATTTGACGTCAGAGGGCTATGGCTACACCTTC. It codes for CAWSHLTSEGYGYTF.

V gene TRBV6-1 combines with J gene TRBJ1-3; no reliable D call. Trimming cost V 7 bases and J 6 bases, with 13 bases left between them. CDR3 length: 13 amino acids. The germline CDR1 and CDR2 sequences are MNHNS and SASEGT. The CDR3 here is CASNSRGENTIYF. The CDR3 region has the DNA TGTGCCAGCAACTCTCGCGGCGAAAACACCATATATTTT.

This clone occurred once. The rearrangement joins TRBV30 to TRBJ2-3; TRBD2 is a possible D gene (6 bases). The germline CDR1 and CDR2 sequences are GTSNPN and SVGIG (reference sequence). The CDR3 extends over 13 amino acids. Between the trimmed V and J ends, which lost 8 bases and 1 base, there was a span of 13 bases. The CDR3 bases are TGTGCCCTCAATAGCGGACGCACAGATACGCAGTATTTT. The encoded protein is CALNSGRTDTQYF. The whole variable domain, filled in from reference TRBV30 and TRBJ2-3, reads SQTIHQWPATLVQPVGSPLSLECTVEGTSNPNLYWYRQAAGRGLQLLFYSVGIGQISSEVPQNLSASRPQDRQFILSSKKLLLSDSGFYLCALNSGRTDTQYFGPGTRLTVL.

The chain carries TRBV7-4 and TRBJ2-5, with 9 bases matching TRBD1. From germline, CDR1 is SGHVT and CDR2 SQSDAQ. V shed 3 bases and J 2 bases; nucleotides not matched to a gene: 7. This CDR3 comprises 16 residues. The CDR3, as DNA: TGTGCCAGCAGCTTGGACCAAGACAGGGGGCAAGAGACCCAGTACTTC. Residues: CASSLDQDRGQETQYF.

The chain employs TRBV11-2 and TRBJ1-5, with 9 bases aligning to TRBD1. V lost 5 bases to trimming and J lost 5 bases; unmatched junction nucleotides: 7. The CDR3 extends over 15 amino acids. In germline, CDR1 is SGHAT, CDR2 FQNNGV. As DNA, the CDR3 is TGTGCCAGCAGCACGGGACAGGGAATATATCAGCCCCAGCATTTT. Its translation: CASSTGQGIYQPQHF.

The genes are TRBV7-9 and TRBJ2-3, with TRBD1 identical over 7 bases. The trim removed 1 base at V and 6 bases at J, leaving 10 bases unmatched. The germline gives CDR1 SEHNR, CDR2 FQNEAQ (reference sequence). The CDR3 runs 16 residues. This CDR3 is CASSLDDDRAMDTQYF. DNA of the CDR3: TGTGCCAGCAGCTTAGATGACGACAGGGCAATGGATACGCAGTATTTT.

This chain links TRBV25-1 with TRBJ1-2; no reliable D call. V was clipped by 1 base and J by 1 base, with 10 bases between them. The germline V gene has CDR1 MGHDK and CDR2 SYGVNS. The CDR3 covers 15 residues. CDR3 region: CASSESPQFNYGYTF. The CDR3 nucleotides read TGTGCCAGCAGTGAATCCCCCCAGTTTAACTATGGCTACACCTTC.

This clone was counted a single time. The chain uses TRBV9 and TRBJ2-1, with TRBD2 matching over 7 bases. Losses at the gene ends were 0 bases for V and 0 bases for J; bases not matched to a gene: 0. The CDR3 contains 15 residues. Germline V gene data show CDR1 as SGDLS and CDR2 as YYNGEE. CDR3 coding DNA: TGTGCCAGCAGCGTAGGGACTAGCTCCTACAATGAGCAGTTCTTC. It encodes CASSVGTSSYNEQFF.

This chain connects TRBV6-5 to TRBJ2-5, with 7 positions matching TRBD1. Germline CDR1 reads MNHEY; CDR2 reads SVGAGI. This CDR3 region has 15 residues. Germline trimming cut 7 bases from V and 4 bases from J; bases unmatched to any gene: 12. CDR3 sequence: CASTSHRDRRETQYF. As DNA, the CDR3 is TGTGCCAGCACCAGCCACAGGGACAGAAGAGAGACCCAGTACTTC.

The V call is TRBV2, the J call TRBJ1-5, with TRBD1 identical over 9 bases. V dropped 6 bases and J dropped 7; count of bases not matched to a gene: 7. Germline V CDR1 and CDR2: SNHLY, FYNNEI. The CDR3 covers 14 residues. The CDR3 is CASRTGQGSQPQHF. CDR3 nucleotides: TGTGCCAGCAGAACCGGACAGGGGAGCCAGCCCCAGCATTTT.

The J gene is TRBJ2-2, the V gene TRBV7-2; 8 bases agree with TRBD2. There are 14 residues in the CDR3. Germline V lookup: CDR1 SGHTA, CDR2 FQGNSA. Trimming at V came to 10 bases and at J to 3 bases, leaving 7 bases not matched to a gene. CDR3 region: CATRGGLHTGELFF. CDR3 nucleotides: TGTGCCACTCGCGGGGGGCTACACACCGGGGAGCTGTTTTTT.

The rearrangement links TRBV6-5 to TRBJ1-3; a weak D match, TRBD1 (6 bases). The CDR3 consists of 14 residues. Looked up from germline, CDR1 is MNHEY and CDR2 is SVGAGI. V was shortened by 2 bases and J by 4 bases, with 9 bases between the two germline ends. This CDR3 is CASSYLTGGNTIYF. Written as DNA, the CDR3 is TGTGCCAGCAGTTACCTTACAGGGGGAAACACCATATATTTT.

The rearrangement uses TRBV5-5 and TRBJ1-6; D gene unclear. Trimming removed 0 bases from V and 13 bases from J, with 8 bases in between. The germline V gene has CDR1 SGHKS and CDR2 YYEKEE (reference sequence). CDR3 length equals 12 residues. As DNA, the CDR3 is TGTGCCAGCAGCTTGGAGGCGGTTCCCCTCCACTTT. It is translated as CASSLEAVPLHF.

The gene calls are TRBV9 and TRBJ2-3, with TRBD2 matching over 8 bases. Trimming took 0 bases from V and 4 from J; bases not matched to a gene: 4. There are 15 residues in the CDR3. Germline CDR1 SGDLS, CDR2 YYNGEE. CDR3 in amino acids: CASSVDGSGADTQYF. The CDR3 DNA sequence: TGTGCCAGCAGCGTAGATGGTAGCGGGGCAGATACGCAGTATTTT.

The gene calls are TRBV6-6 and TRBJ2-1; D ambiguous. V was cut by 1 base and J by 4 bases, with 8 bases left in between. Germline V lookup: CDR1 MNHNY, CDR2 SVGAGI (reference sequence). The CDR3 has 14 amino acids. In DNA form, the CDR3 reads TGTGCCAGCAGTTACTATGGAGAGTACAATGAGCAGTTCTTC. Translated: CASSYYGEYNEQFF.

V and J are TRBV9 and TRBJ1-4; D unresolved. Per germline, CDR1 SGDLS and CDR2 YYNGEE. Trimming took off 0 bases at V and 10 bases at J, with 10 bases between the two ends. This CDR3 is 13 amino acids long. The CDR3 sequence: CASSVVDGGKLFF. The CDR3 DNA follows: TGTGCCAGCAGCGTAGTTGATGGCGGAAAACTGTTTTTT.

The chain carries TRBV10-2 and TRBJ2-7, with 10 positions matching TRBD1. Germline trimming cut 2 bases from V and 2 bases from J; bases unmatched to any gene: 3. The CDR3 is made up of 15 amino acids. Germline CDR1 reads WSHSY; CDR2 reads SAAADI. Here the CDR3 reads CASSEAGTGAYEQYF. Here the CDR3 DNA reads TGCGCCAGCAGTGAGGCCGGGACAGGGGCCTACGAGCAGTACTTC.

There are a few counts of this clone. The CDR3 protein is CASSLEWQPEQGPTDGYTF. CDR3 sequence (DNA): TGTGCCAGCAGCTTAGAATGGCAGCCGGAACAGGGGCCTACGGATGGCTACACCTTC. The chain employs TRBV11-2 and TRBJ1-2, with 7 bases lining up with TRBD1. V was pared by 0 bases and J by 6 bases, with 19 bases of the junction left unmatched. In germline, CDR1 is SGHAT, CDR2 FQNNGV. The CDR3 consists of 19 residues.

The chain couples TRBV5-1 to TRBJ1-4; 9 bases are shared with TRBD1. This CDR3 is 17 amino acids long. Losses at the gene ends were 2 bases for V and 4 bases for J; bases not matched to a gene: 9. Germline lookup yields CDR1 SGHRS and CDR2 YFSETQ. The CDR3 sequence: CASSFGQGSGRNEKLFF. The CDR3 nucleotides read TGCGCCAGCAGCTTCGGACAGGGGTCTGGTCGTAATGAAAAACTGTTTTTT.